The 14 T cell receptor beta chains below all came from one sample that was sequenced in a study of T cells in Graves' hyperthyroidism and ophthalmopathy. The investigators amplified TCR beta CDR3 regions from RNA transcripts. TCR CDR3 underwent first-round RT-PCR with the HTBI primer set. TCRdb re-derived calls from the multiplex PCR reads in MiXCR, one entry per CDR3 protein. The sample gives approximately 320,000 distinct CDR3 sequences, roughly 17% of which show up once; around a third is in the top ten. Material for sequencing was blood. The receptors stem from a man younger than 45 with Graves' hyperthyroidism.

The sample holds many counts of this clonotype. The chain links TRBV2 to TRBJ2-7, with 7 positions matching TRBD1. V lost 6 bases to trimming and J lost 0 bases; unmatched junction nucleotides: 8. The CDR3 is made up of 15 amino acids. CDR1 is SNHLY, CDR2 FYNNEI, per germline. DNA for the CDR3: TGTGCCAGCAGAAAAGGGGGCGGAATCTCCTACGAGCAGTACTTC. Its protein product is CASRKGGGISYEQYF. The whole variable domain, remainder taken from reference TRBV2 and TRBJ2-7, is EPEVTQTPSHQVTQMGQEVILRCVPISNHLYFYWYRQILGQKVEFLVSFYNNEISEKSEIFDDQFSVERPDGSNFTLKIRSTKLEDSAMYFCASRKGGGISYEQYFGPGTRLTVT.

This clonotype was seen at least ten times. J is TRBJ2-5 and V is TRBV28; no definite D call. Trimming shortened V by 10 bases and J by 5 bases, and 5 bases separated the two germline ends. Germline V gives CDR1 MDHEN, CDR2 SYDVKM. The CDR3 totals 9 residues. In DNA form, the CDR3 reads TGTGCCACCGGGGAGACCCAGTACTTC. Its protein product is CATGETQYF.

In this sample, this clonotype turned up many times. The rearrangement uses TRBV3-1 and TRBJ1-1, with D possibly matching TRBD1 (6 bases). The CDR3 length is 12 residues. The V and J ends lost 6 bases and 7 bases respectively, with 12 bases between them. CDR1 and CDR2 (germline): LGHDT, YNNKEL (reference sequence). The CDR3 loop is CASSQTGFEAFF. For the CDR3, the DNA is TGTGCCAGCAGTCAAACAGGGTTTGAAGCTTTCTTT.

The CDR3 region has the DNA TGCGCCAGTGGTGGGGGTACGCGGCAAGAGACCCAGTACTTC. Amino acids: CASGGGTRQETQYF. The rearrangement links TRBV5-1 to TRBJ2-5; D is tentatively TRBD1 or TRBD2 (5 bases each). The CDR3 contains 14 residues. Germline CDR1 reads SGHRS; CDR2 reads YFSETQ. Deletions cut 8 bases from V and 2 bases from J, with 16 bases between.

This chain joins TRBV7-2 and TRBJ1-1; the D is unclear. The CDR3 spans 15 residues. With 0 bases removed from V and 1 base from J, the gap between germline ends came to 9 bases. Germline lookup yields CDR1 SGHTA and CDR2 FQGNSA. CDR3 in DNA: TGTGCCAGCAGCTTAGCACCGACGGGGAACACTGAAGCTTTCTTT. Translation: CASSLAPTGNTEAFF. The variable domain in full, with the rest retrieved from reference TRBV7-2 and TRBJ1-1, is GAGVSQSPSNKVTEKGKDVELRCDPISGHTALYWYRQSLGQGLEFLIYFQGNSAPDKSGLPSDRFSAERTGGSVSTLTIQRTQQEDSAVYLCASSLAPTGNTEAFFGQGTRLTVV.

The V gene is TRBV24-1, the J gene TRBJ1-5, with D possibly matching TRBD1 (6 bases). The CDR3 has 13 amino acids. The V gene's germline CDR1 is KGHDR and CDR2 SFDVKD. The germline V and J ends were trimmed by 4 bases and 7 bases, with 10 bases remaining between them. The CDR3 here is CATSEQGSQPQHF. The CDR3 DNA follows: TGTGCCACCAGTGAACAGGGATCCCAGCCCCAGCATTTT.

V gene TRBV27 combines with J gene TRBJ2-3; D is perhaps TRBD1 (5 bases). The germline CDR1 and CDR2 sequences are MNHEY and SMNVEV (reference sequence). The CDR3 is 16 residues long. V was cut by 3 bases and J by 4 bases, with 17 bases left in between. CDR3 in amino acids: CASSFRVRDASDTQYF. The CDR3 coding sequence is TGTGCCAGCAGTTTTAGGGTCAGGGATGCTTCAGATACGCAGTATTTT.

A word on this clonotype: As the CDR3 is not closed by the conserved phenylalanine or tryptophan, this likely results from a read error. This chain connects TRBV20-1 to TRBJ2-7, with 11 bases that match TRBD2. This CDR3 spans 17 amino acids. The trim removed 0 bases at V and 5 bases at J, leaving 12 bases unmatched. CDR1 is DFQATT and CDR2 is SNEGSKA in the germline V gene (reference sequence). The CDR3, as DNA: TGCAGTGCTAGAGATTCTGAACTAGCGGGAGTCCCCCACGAGCAGTACCTC. It encodes CSARDSELAGVPHEQYL.

In this sample, this clonotype turned up many times. The chain uses TRBV5-1 and TRBJ1-1; maybe TRBD1 (6 bases). The CDR3 is 14 amino acids. V gave up 4 bases and J gave up 5 bases, with 15 bases separating them. Germline lookup yields CDR1 SGHRS and CDR2 YFSETQ. In nucleotides, the CDR3 is TGCGCCAGCAGCATCAGGGGAGGGAGTACTGAAGCTTTCTTT. It specifies CASSIRGGSTEAFF.

This clonotype was counted at least ten times. The rearrangement joins TRBV7-9 to TRBJ2-2; D remains ambiguous. V was shortened by 2 bases and J by 1 base, with 8 bases between the two germline ends. Germline V gives CDR1 SEHNR, CDR2 FQNEAQ (reference sequence). The CDR3 is made up of 15 amino acids. DNA for the CDR3: TGTGCCAGCAGCTTAAAGCTATTGAACACCGGGGAGCTGTTTTTT. Protein product: CASSLKLLNTGELFF.

The chain carries TRBV30 and TRBJ1-2; D may be TRBD1 (5 bases). This CDR3 comprises 13 residues. V dropped 5 bases and J dropped 8 bases, with 18 bases sitting between them. Germline lookup yields CDR1 GTSNPN and CDR2 SVGIG (reference sequence). This chain's CDR3 is CAWDWAGADGYTF. The CDR3 nucleotides read TGTGCCTGGGATTGGGCTGGGGCAGACGGCTACACCTTC.

The sample holds a few counts of this clonotype. This chain joins TRBV20-1 and TRBJ2-7; 7 bases are a match to TRBD1. CDR1 is DFQATT, CDR2 SNEGSKA, per germline (reference sequence). V dropped 6 bases and J dropped 3; count of bases not matched to a gene: 11. CDR3 size: 14 residues. The CDR3 nucleotides read TGCAGTGCGACGGACAGGCCGGGTGGCTACGAGCAGTACTTC. Translated, it gives CSATDRPGGYEQYF.

This clonotype was found a few times. The J gene is TRBJ2-7, the V gene TRBV29-1, with TRBD2 identical over 8 bases. Germline CDR1 is SQVTM and CDR2 is ANQGSEA. V was clipped by 6 bases and J by 3 bases; unmatched bases: 7. The CDR3 has 13 residues. DNA of the CDR3: TGCAGCGTGTTTAGCGGGAACAACTACGAGCAGTACTTC. Translating gives CSVFSGNNYEQYF.

The chain links TRBV9 to TRBJ2-7; 8 positions agree with TRBD1. Germline V gene sequence: CDR1 SGDLS, CDR2 YYNGEE. V shed 3 bases and J 4 bases; nucleotides not matched to a gene: 6. The CDR3 consists of 14 residues. The chain's CDR3 is CASSETGAQYEQYF. CDR3 sequence (DNA): TGTGCCAGCAGCGAGACAGGGGCCCAATACGAGCAGTACTTC. Using reference TRBV9 and TRBJ2-7 for the parts outside the CDR3, the full variable domain is DSGVTQTPKHLITATGQRVTLRCSPRSGDLSVYWYQQSLDQGLQFLIQYYNGEERAKGNILERFSAQQFPDLHSELNLSSLELGDSALYFCASSETGAQYEQYFGPGTRLTVT.